A single T cell receptor (beta chain) is shown here with its context. Its antigen is currently unknown. TCRdb recomputed calls from the RT-PCR reads with MiXCR, one row per CDR3 protein. The sample records roughly 630,000 distinct CDR3 sequences, 14% being singletons. V was shortened by 5 bases and J by 8 bases, with 19 bases between the two germline ends. CDR3 length equals 14 residues. Germline CDR1 SQVTM, CDR2 ANQGSEA. These data originate in a study of response to subunit inactivated influenza vaccine. General study results and limits: Only a handful of new T cells, the authors suggested, are recruited with each seasonal influenza vaccination.

This specimen was PBMCs from blood, taken approximately 15 days before vaccination. The chain has TRBV29-1 and TRBJ2-1; tentatively, D is TRBD1 or TRBD2 (5 bases each). The sequence came from a middle-aged man who received an inactivated influenza vaccine. The CDR3 protein is CSVRGRDPYHEQFF. CDR3 nucleotide sequence: TGCAGCGTTCGGGGCCGGGACCCTTATCATGAGCAGTTCTTC.